This T cell receptor beta chain was sequenced for a study of cytomegalovirus exposure and HLA in healthy donors. Broader study findings: Reportedly, fewer N-insertions than the approximately 650-donor mean appeared in an Asian-associated ancestry cluster in a later analysis.

A remark on this clone: As yet, its antigen is unknown.

The CDR3 has 13 residues. Germline CDR1 is SNHLY and CDR2 is FYNNEI. The J segment lost 6 bases and the V segment lost 6 bases, leaving 5 bases of the junction unmatched. The PCR used 60 Vbeta and 13 Jbeta primers. Data came from immunoSEQ multiplex PCR; TCRdb stores just in-frame clones and leaves some out. Here the sample table reports fewer than 85,000 clones. The TCR was taken from a man aged 45-65 years in good health and CMV-seropositive. The rearrangement links TRBV2 to TRBJ1-1; TRBD1 matches 9 bases. What was sequenced was PBMCs. The CDR3, as DNA: TGTGCCAGCAGGTCTACAGGGGGCCCTGAAGCTTTCTTT. Encoded protein: CASRSTGGPEAFF.